The 9 T cell receptor beta chains below come from one sample, sequenced in a study of blood T cells in healthy people across ages. Then a second PCR, running about 6 to 12 cycles, was carried out with a sample-barcoded 5' primer and a J-beta primer mix. TCRdb re-called the 5' RACE reads through MiXCR, storing one row per CDR3 protein. The repertoire consists of over a million distinct CDR3 sequences, with about 23% occurring once and the leading ten covering approximately 0.75%. The same data also contributed to another study, on T cells of mothers and their children.

What was sequenced was blood. The receptors shown here come from a girl aged 2-10 years in good health.

On this clonotype: The junction shows a germline mismatch at one end, possibly a read error. The chain employs TRBV12-3 or TRBV12-4 and TRBJ1-2; D gene ambiguous. The CDR3 has 12 amino acids. The CDR3 DNA sequence: TGTGCCGGCAGATACACCAACTATGGCTACACCTTC. It is translated as CAGRYTNYGYTF.

The V and J genes are TRBV6-1 and TRBJ2-1; D call uncertain. The J call is in doubt because the DNA end fits TRBJ2-5 better. This CDR3 contains 13 residues. Germline V lookup: CDR1 MNHNS, CDR2 SASEGT. The CDR3 region has the DNA TGTGCCAGCAGTGAAGATACCGGGGAGACCCAGTACTTC. Translated: CASSEDTGETQYF.

This clonotype was detected only a few times. The rearrangement links TRBV11-1 to TRBJ2-1; TRBD2 is a possible D gene (6 bases). Germline V gene sequence: CDR1 SGHAT, CDR2 FQDESV (reference sequence). The length of the CDR3 is 15 residues. Trimming shortened V by 5 bases and J by 8 bases, and 19 bases separated the two germline ends. The CDR3 here is CASSPRTGDGDEQFF. CDR3 DNA: TGTGCCAGCAGCCCGAGAACGGGAGACGGAGATGAGCAGTTCTTC.

CDR3 coding DNA: TGCAGTGCGATCCTCGGGGGACTAACCAAACTTCGCTACGAGCAGTACTTC. It yields the protein CSAILGGLTKLRYEQYF. V usage is TRBV20-1 and J usage is TRBJ2-1; TRBD2 agrees at 7 bases. Gene TRBJ2-7 matches the end of the DNA better, so the J call may be wrong. In germline, CDR1 is DFQATT, CDR2 SNEGSKA (reference sequence). The CDR3 spans 17 residues.

The sample holds a few counts of this clonotype. The chain links TRBV4-3 to TRBJ1-3, with D perhaps TRBD1 (5 bases). Trimming removed 6 bases at V and 4 bases at J, with 16 bases between. Germline CDR1 and CDR2: LGHNA and YSLEER. The CDR3 runs to 15 residues. This CDR3 reads CASRHRNKRGNTIYF. CDR3 bases: TGCGCCAGCAGACACAGGAACAAGAGAGGAAACACCATATATTTT.

This clonotype was seen more than once but under ten times. The chain recombines TRBV11-2 with TRBJ2-7; TRBD2 matches at 9 bases. Trimming at V came to 5 bases and at J to 3 bases, leaving 8 bases not matched to a gene. Germline loops: CDR1 SGHAT, CDR2 FQNNGV. CDR3 length: 15 amino acids. As DNA, the CDR3 is TGTGCCAGCAGCCTCTTAGCGGGAGTTGTCTACGAGCAGTACTTC. The encoded protein is CASSLLAGVVYEQYF.

This clonotype turned up a few times. The rearrangement uses TRBV12-3 or TRBV12-4 and TRBJ2-3, with D possibly TRBD1 on 5 matching bases. This CDR3 region has 12 residues. V was pared by 7 bases and J by 5 bases, with 10 bases between. The CDR3 DNA is TGTGCCAGCATCCAAGGGGTAGATACGCAGTATTTT. Translation: CASIQGVDTQYF.

The chain joins TRBV12-3 or TRBV12-4 to TRBJ1-1; no clear D gene. The CDR3 is made up of 11 amino acids. The ends were cut back, 6 bases at V and 7 bases at J, with 9 bases in the middle. CDR3 region: CASRVLHEAFF. The CDR3, as DNA: TGTGCCAGCAGAGTATTACATGAAGCTTTCTTT.

This clonotype came up a few times. This chain uses TRBV10-3 with TRBJ1-1; 7 bases are a match to TRBD1. The CDR3 length is 14 residues. CDR1 ENHRY and CDR2 SYGVKD come from the germline V gene. V lost 9 bases and J lost 4; bases outside the gene matches: 11. The chain's CDR3 is CAMGRQGDLTEAFF. The CDR3 DNA reads TGTGCCATGGGTCGACAGGGAGACCTCACTGAAGCTTTCTTT.